The TCR beta chain described here comes from a study of T cell responses to AZD1222 COVID-19 vaccine. V shed 3 bases and J shed 7 bases, with 13 bases lying between them. CDR1 is DFQATT and CDR2 is SNEGSKA in the germline V gene (reference sequence). The length of the CDR3 is 13 residues. Sequenced by immunoSEQ multiplex PCR; TCRdb stores in-frame clones only, minus some. The repertoire holds just over 90,000 clones, with more than 80% as singletons. Second-dose schedules of about 4 or about 12 weeks were combined. The TCR sequence derives from an adult who received the AZD1222 COVID-19 vaccine. The source was peripheral blood, collected 28 days after the second AZD1222 dose. V is TRBV20-1 and J is TRBJ1-5; unclear D gene. The CDR3 is CSASRTGPQPQHF. DNA of the CDR3: TGCAGTGCTAGTCGGACCGGTCCGCAGCCCCAGCATTTT.